The sequence of this T cell receptor (beta chain) was determined in a study of blood T cell repertoires in COVID-19. The repertoire was sequenced with immunoSEQ multiplex PCR; TCRdb's copy has only in-frame clones and lacks some. This repertoire shows fewer than 350,000 clones, roughly 90% found once; its top ten account for around 0.92%. The CDR3 consists of 15 residues. Trimming took 6 bases from V and 3 from J, leaving 17 bases between them. The germline V gene has CDR1 MNHEY and CDR2 SVGEGT. The material sequenced was PBMCs or T cells enriched from blood (not recorded which). This sequence joins TRBV6-2 or TRBV6-3 and TRBJ2-5; possibly TRBD2 for D (6 bases). This receptor was identified in a woman in her 30s who had been exposed to COVID-19. The CDR3 reads CASSPAGRGKETQYF. The CDR3 coding sequence is TGTGCCAGCAGCCCCGCGGGGCGAGGGAAAGAGACCCAGTACTTC.